Sequencing of this T cell receptor (beta chain) was carried out in a study of T cell repertoires in cytomegalovirus infection. Study-level information: Public TCR beta signature analysis indicated the presence of both CMV infection and matching HLA type. General observations from the study: Summed frequency of shared TCR beta families picked out CMV carriers who also had the relevant HLA. Dominating the ex vivo response were HLA-C-restricted CMV-specific TCR beta clonotypes.

Ten or more counts support this clonotype. Its antigen is as yet unknown. TCRdb fed the reads into MiXCR, producing one record per CDR3 protein. Found here are roughly 230,000 distinct CDR3 sequences, approximately 22% of them singletons; the top ten hold 15% to 20%. The CDR3 contains 13 residues. Germline CDR1 is SQVTM and CDR2 is ANQGSEA. The V and J ends lost 7 bases and 11 bases, in that order; junction bases with no gene match: 8. The sequence came from a human donor in good health (CMV status not recorded). Some clones in this sample may be carry-over from other donors' samples. Sequenced material: CD8+ T cells from PBMCs. The chain is built from TRBV29-1 and TRBJ2-1; 13 bases fit TRBD2. This CDR3 reads CSGGTSGDGKQFF. The CDR3 nucleotides read TGCAGCGGTGGGACTAGCGGGGATGGGAAGCAGTTCTTC.